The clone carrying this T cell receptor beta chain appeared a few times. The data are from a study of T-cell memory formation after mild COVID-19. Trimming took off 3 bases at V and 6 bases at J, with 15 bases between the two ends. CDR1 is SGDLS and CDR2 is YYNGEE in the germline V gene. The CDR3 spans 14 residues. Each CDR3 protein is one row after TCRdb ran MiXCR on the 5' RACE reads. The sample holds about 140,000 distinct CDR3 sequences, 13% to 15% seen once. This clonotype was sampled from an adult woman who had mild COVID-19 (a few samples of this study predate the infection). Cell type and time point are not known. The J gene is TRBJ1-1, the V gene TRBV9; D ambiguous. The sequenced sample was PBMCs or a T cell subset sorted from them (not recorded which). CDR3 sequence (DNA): TGTGCCAGCAGCGCTTCCGGAGGGTCCCCTGAAGCTTTCTTT. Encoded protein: CASSASGGSPEAFF.